This T cell receptor beta chain emerged from a study of cytomegalovirus exposure and HLA in healthy donors. PCR employed 60 Vbeta and 13 Jbeta primers. Sequencing used immunoSEQ multiplex PCR; TCRdb keeps in-frame clones, though not all of them. The sample table sets out about 200,000 clones. The receptor comes from a boy aged 5-17 years in good health and CMV-seronegative. The sample taken for sequencing was PBMCs.

The CDR3 DNA reads as TGTGCCAGCAGCTTTGCGGCAGGGGGATACAATGAGCAGTTCTTC. Protein product: CASSFAAGGYNEQFF. The rearrangement uses TRBV7-8 and TRBJ2-1, with 7 positions matching TRBD1. Trimming removed 3 bases from V and 4 bases from J; junction bases left unmatched: 6. The CDR3 covers 15 residues. Per the germline V gene, CDR1 is SGHVS and CDR2 is FQNEAQ.